Sequencing of this T cell receptor (beta chain) was carried out in a study of cytomegalovirus exposure and HLA in healthy donors. Germline V lookup: CDR1 MGHRA, CDR2 YSYEKL. The CDR3 covers 15 residues. Losses at the gene ends were 5 bases for V and 2 bases for J; bases not matched to a gene: 6. PCR used 60 Vbeta primers and 13 Jbeta primers. Assay used: immunoSEQ multiplex PCR; TCRdb lists only in-frame clones, some missing. The table has roughly 160,000 clones, 65% to 85% seen once; the top ten hold approximately 2.4%. Turning to this clone: What it binds is not known.

General study points: Later analysis found that TCR beta chains associated with HLA were more clonally expanded than other, equally common chains.

The sample taken for sequencing was PBMCs. The chain carries TRBV4-1 and TRBJ1-3; 7 bases are shared with TRBD1. The sequence was collected from a male donor in good health and CMV-seronegative. The DNA for the CDR3 is TGCGCCAGCAGCTTTCAGGGGGTAACTGGAAACACCATATATTTT. Its protein product is CASSFQGVTGNTIYF.